The 14 T cell receptor beta chains below were found in one sample sequenced in a study of blood T cells in healthy people across ages. It was with a sample-barcoded 5' primer and a J-beta primer mix that a second PCR of roughly 7 to 12 cycles was run. A single record per CDR3 protein comes from TCRdb applying MiXCR to the 5' RACE reads. The sample contains fewer than 950,000 distinct CDR3 sequences, roughly 35% of which appear only once. Sequencing was carried out using blood. The origin of the receptors is a man in his late teens or twenties in good health.

V is TRBV15 and J is TRBJ2-7, with D perhaps TRBD2 (6 bases). This CDR3 is built from 13 residues. The V gene's germline CDR1 is LNHNV and CDR2 YYDKDF (reference sequence). The germline V and J ends were trimmed by 5 bases and 1 base, with 9 bases remaining between them. The chain's CDR3 is CATSPGDSYEQYF. The CDR3 nucleotides read TGTGCCACCAGCCCGGGGGATTCCTACGAGCAGTACTTC.

For this clonotype: Being one base from a much bigger clone, this may be a read error. The chain combines TRBV29-1 with TRBJ2-3, with D unresolved. CDR1 SQVTM and CDR2 ANQGSEA come from the germline V gene. The CDR3 sequence is 17 residues long. V lost 2 bases and J 2 bases, leaving 20 bases between the germline ends. The CDR3 DNA reads as TGCAGCGTTGAACAGAAGTGGGAAGAGGTCGCCACAGATACGCAGTATTTT. Its translation: CSVEQKWEEVATDTQYF.

Comment on this clonotype: This may come from a read error, since a much larger clone is one base off. The chain's CDR3 is CASSMDYEQFF. CDR3 DNA: TGTGCCAGCAGCATGGATTATGAGCAGTTCTTC. The V and J genes are TRBV5-5 and TRBJ2-1, with D uncertain. The germline V gene has CDR1 SGHKS and CDR2 YYEKEE (reference sequence). This CDR3 is built from 11 residues. Trimming removed 4 bases from V and 8 bases from J, with 7 bases in between.

The genes are TRBV6-6 and TRBJ1-4, with a weak D call TRBD1 (5 bases). CDR3 length: 14 residues. CDR1 is MNHNY, CDR2 SVGAGI, per germline (reference sequence). V was cut by 1 base and J by 8 bases, with 11 bases left in between. In DNA form, the CDR3 reads TGTGCCAGCAGTTACTTTCAGGGCGGGGAAAAACTGTTTTTT. It encodes CASSYFQGGEKLFF.

This clonotype was detected a few times. The CDR3 reads CASSLPGADYEQYF. CDR3 sequence (DNA): TGTGCCAGCAGTTTGCCCGGGGCGGACTACGAGCAGTACTTC. V gene TRBV12-3 or TRBV12-4 combines with J gene TRBJ2-7; TRBD1 or TRBD2 may be the D gene (5 bases each). The V gene lost 3 bases and the J gene lost 3 bases, with 12 bases spanning the gap. This CDR3 contains 14 residues.

J is TRBJ1-1 and V is TRBV15; D is ambiguous. CDR1 is LNHNV and CDR2 is YYDKDF in the germline V gene (reference sequence). This CDR3 contains 15 residues. Trimming stripped 0 bases from V and 1 base from J, with 9 bases between. DNA for the CDR3: TGTGCCACCAGCAGAGATCGGGCCGCGAACACTGAAGCTTTCTTT. Translating gives CATSRDRAANTEAFF.

The rearrangement links TRBV12-3 or TRBV12-4 to TRBJ2-2; 11 nucleotides align to TRBD2. With V trimmed by 5 bases and J by 2 bases, 10 bases remained unmatched. This CDR3 region has 18 residues. The CDR3 sequence is CASSPLSGGAPNTGELFF. The CDR3 DNA reads as TGTGCCAGCAGTCCCCTTAGCGGGGGGGCCCCTAACACCGGGGAGCTGTTTTTT.

V usage is TRBV12-3 or TRBV12-4 and J usage is TRBJ2-2; unclear D gene. Trimming shortened V by 2 bases and J by 8 bases, and 9 bases separated the two germline ends. This CDR3 has 13 amino acids. CDR3 DNA sequence: TGTGCCAGCAGTTTATCCCTTGGGGGGGAGCTGTTTTTT. It codes for CASSLSLGGELFF.

This clonotype was found a few times. The gene calls are TRBV7-9 and TRBJ1-2; D is ambiguous. Germline CDR1 and CDR2: SEHNR and FQNEAQ (reference sequence). The CDR3 totals 14 residues. Trimming cost V 3 bases and J 1 base, with 9 bases left between them. CDR3 in amino acids: CASSLDIVNYGYTF. CDR3 in DNA: TGTGCCAGCAGCTTGGATATCGTTAACTATGGCTACACCTTC. The variable domain in full, completed from reference TRBV7-9 and TRBJ1-2, reads DTGVSQNPRHKITKRGQNVTFRCDPISEHNRLYWYRQTLGQGPEFLTYFQNEAQLEKSRLLSDRFSAERPKGSFSTLEIQRTEQGDSAMYLCASSLDIVNYGYTFGSGTRLTVV.

This clonotype was found many times. The V gene is TRBV5-4, the J gene TRBJ2-5; maybe TRBD2 (6 bases). The CDR3 spans 14 residues. The germline V gene has CDR1 SGHNT and CDR2 YYREEE (reference sequence). V was clipped by 2 bases and J by 1 base, with 9 bases between them. CDR3 loop: CASSLGGSQETQYF. The DNA of the CDR3 is TGTGCCAGCAGCTTAGGAGGGTCCCAAGAGACCCAGTACTTC.

The chain recombines TRBV24-1 with TRBJ2-3; D is unresolved. The CDR3 runs to 13 residues. Per germline, CDR1 KGHDR and CDR2 SFDVKD. The V gene lost 5 bases and the J gene lost 2 bases, with 7 bases spanning the gap. The DNA for the CDR3 is TGTGCCACCAGTGGAACACTCACAGATACGCAGTATTTT. Its protein is CATSGTLTDTQYF.

V usage is TRBV29-1 and J usage is TRBJ1-1; D perhaps matches TRBD1 (5 bases). From germline, CDR1 is SQVTM and CDR2 ANQGSEA. V lost 4 bases and J lost 3, with 9 bases in between. The CDR3 consists of 12 residues. CDR3 protein: CSVVQGDTEAFF. The CDR3 DNA follows: TGCAGCGTTGTCCAGGGTGACACTGAAGCTTTCTTT.

J is TRBJ1-1 and V is TRBV20-1; 8 nucleotides align to TRBD1. V was clipped by 6 bases and J by 1 base; unmatched bases: 10. From germline, CDR1 is DFQATT and CDR2 SNEGSKA (reference sequence). The CDR3 spans 15 residues. CDR3 in amino acids: CSATGGSTSNTEAFF. CDR3 coding DNA: TGCAGTGCCACAGGGGGATCTACCTCGAACACTGAAGCTTTCTTT.

The chain is built from TRBV20-1 and TRBJ1-2, with 7 bases lining up with TRBD1. The CDR3 loop spans 13 amino acids. The junction had 8 bases not matched to a gene; V was cut back by 6 bases and J by 4 bases. Per the germline V gene, CDR1 is DFQATT and CDR2 is SNEGSKA (reference sequence). For the CDR3, the DNA is TGCAGTGCGTTAACAGGGGAGGGCTATGGCTACACCTTC. Protein product: CSALTGEGYGYTF.